The clone carrying this TCR beta chain turned up a few times. This entry comes from a study of T cell changes during pregnancy in multiple sclerosis. TCRdb's copy holds only in-frame clones and misses some; the assay was immunoSEQ multiplex PCR. The sample lists fewer than 140,000 clones, approximately 90% occurring once. V gave up 2 bases and J gave up 7 bases, with 6 bases separating them. This CDR3 has 12 residues. In germline, CDR1 is SGHRS, CDR2 YFSETQ. This clonotype originated in a female donor with multiple sclerosis, enrolled in a pregnancy study. The V gene is TRBV5-1, the J gene TRBJ1-4; D gene unclear. This specimen was peripheral blood, taken after pregnancy. Here the CDR3 reads CASSLSSEKLFF. CDR3 nucleotides: TGCGCCAGCAGCTTATCCAGTGAAAAACTGTTTTTT.